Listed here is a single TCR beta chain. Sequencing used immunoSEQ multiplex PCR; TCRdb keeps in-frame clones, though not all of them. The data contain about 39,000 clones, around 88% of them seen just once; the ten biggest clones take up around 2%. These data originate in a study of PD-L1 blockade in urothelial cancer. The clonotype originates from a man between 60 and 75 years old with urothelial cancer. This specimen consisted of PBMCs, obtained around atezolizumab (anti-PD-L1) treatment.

The CDR3 spells CASSVLGAGELFF. In DNA, the CDR3 is TGTGCCAGCAGCGTACTAGGGGCGGGGGAGCTGTTTTTT. The chain uses TRBV9 and TRBJ2-2, with a weak D call TRBD1 (5 bases). Germline V gives CDR1 SGDLS, CDR2 YYNGEE. V shed 1 base and J shed 8 bases, with 9 bases lying between them. The CDR3 runs 13 residues.